One and the same sample provided the 8 T cell receptor beta chains below, sequenced in a study of T cells in Graves' hyperthyroidism and ophthalmopathy (dated by TCRdb to between 2018 and 2021). The library was built by means of multiplex PCR. The sequencer was an Illumina HiSeq 2000. Amplification of TCR beta CDR3 regions was carried out from RNA transcripts. The TCR CDR3 was subjected to a first round of RT-PCR using the HTBI primer set and the Qiagen OneStep RT-PCR kit. In-frame beta chains were kept once TCRdb had trimmed the public reads at Q25 with fastp and called clones with MiXCR. One record per CDR3 amino acid sequence lists the most common genes and DNA. The sample records about 460,000 distinct CDR3 sequences, about 20% of which are singletons. 45% to 50% of the sample is held by the ten biggest clonotypes. The source material was blood. The origin of the receptors is a woman aged 70 to 79 with Graves' ophthalmopathy.

The CDR3 DNA reads as TGTGCCAGCACCCTTGGGGGGATGATCGTCGGGGAGCTGTTTTTT. It specifies CASTLGGMIVGELFF. The chain combines TRBV2 with TRBJ2-2; D possibly corresponds to TRBD2 (6 bases). Germline CDR1 is SNHLY and CDR2 is FYNNEI. The CDR3 is made up of 15 amino acids. V lost 7 bases, J lost 7 bases, and 19 bases lay in between. Complete variable domain (other parts from reference TRBV2 and TRBJ2-2): EPEVTQTPSHQVTQMGQEVILRCVPISNHLYFYWYRQILGQKVEFLVSFYNNEISEKSEIFDDQFSVERPDGSNFTLKIRSTKLEDSAMYFCASTLGGMIVGELFFGEGSRLTVL.

V is TRBV5-1 and J is TRBJ1-5; D gene ambiguous. V lost 4 bases to trimming and J lost 2 bases, with 7 bases between them. This CDR3 has 13 amino acids. Germline loops: CDR1 SGHRS, CDR2 YFSETQ. The CDR3 is CASSPEGNQPQHF. CDR3 sequence (DNA): TGCGCCAGCAGCCCGGAAGGCAATCAGCCCCAGCATTTT.

The chain joins TRBV6-2 or TRBV6-3 to TRBJ2-1; D is perhaps TRBD2 (5 bases). This CDR3 has 13 residues. Germline CDR1 and CDR2: MNHEY and SVGEGT. V was shortened by 6 bases and J by 9 bases, with 15 bases between the two germline ends. CDR3 amino acids: CASSGLSYGEQFF. As DNA, the CDR3 is TGTGCCAGCAGCGGACTCTCCTATGGTGAGCAGTTCTTC.

This clonotype was found a few times. This chain connects TRBV27 to TRBJ2-4; possibly TRBD2 for D (5 bases). CDR1 MNHEY and CDR2 SMNVEV come from the germline V gene (reference sequence). V was trimmed by 8 bases and J by 2 bases, leaving 13 bases between them. This CDR3 has 14 amino acids. CDR3 region: CASHNVGTKNIQYF. CDR3 nucleotides: TGTGCCAGCCATAACGTCGGGACCAAAAACATTCAGTACTTC.

This clonotype showed up just once. The J gene is TRBJ2-5, the V gene TRBV20-1; 8 bases fit TRBD2. The germline gives CDR1 DFQATT, CDR2 SNEGSKA (reference sequence). The CDR3 has 17 amino acids. V gave up 0 bases and J gave up 0 bases; unmatched junction bases: 9. The CDR3 coding sequence is TGCAGTGCTAGAGATCCCCACCTAGCGGGTGACCAAGAGACCCAGTACTTC. Translated: CSARDPHLAGDQETQYF.

The chain combines TRBV5-1 with TRBJ2-3; weak D call: TRBD1 (6 bases). Trimming left V 0 bases short and J 4 bases short, with 15 bases between. Germline assignment: CDR1 SGHRS and CDR2 YFSETQ. The CDR3 runs to 16 residues. The CDR3 loop is CASSLGGRGAADTQYF. DNA for the CDR3: TGCGCCAGCAGCTTGGGGGGGCGCGGAGCTGCAGATACGCAGTATTTT.

This CDR3 is CASSLEGLAAYEQYF. The CDR3 coding sequence is TGTGCCAGCAGCTTAGAGGGACTAGCGGCATACGAGCAGTACTTC. V usage is TRBV7-9 and J usage is TRBJ2-7; TRBD2 matches 11 bases. This CDR3 comprises 15 residues. With V trimmed by 1 base and J by 4 bases, 3 bases remained unmatched. CDR1 is SEHNR, CDR2 FQNEAQ, per germline (reference sequence).

The V call is TRBV27, the J call TRBJ2-7; D may match TRBD1 or TRBD2 (5 bases each). This CDR3 has 14 residues. Germline-derived CDR1 and CDR2 are MNHEY and SMNVEV (reference sequence). Trimming left V 6 bases short and J 5 bases short, with 17 bases between. The CDR3 DNA reads TGTGCCAGCAGCCCCAGGGTGAGGGCCCACGAGCAGTACTTC. It yields the protein CASSPRVRAHEQYF.